This entry describes one TCR beta chain. What it recognizes is unknown. These data belong to a study of follicular helper T cells after annual influenza vaccination. General study points: ICOS+CD38+ cTfh clonality change tracked circulating plasmablast frequency change.

Some clones are missing from TCRdb's copy, which holds only in-frame ones; the method was immunoSEQ multiplex PCR. The data show 9,500 to 15,000 clones, nearly 80% seen once. This CDR3 has 15 amino acids. Germline V lookup: CDR1 SNHLY, CDR2 FYNNEI. Germline trimming cut 6 bases from V and 3 bases from J; bases unmatched to any gene: 7. Regarding time point: 2015-2016 season, pre-vaccination. Excluded were substance abuse, HIV/AIDS, active cancer, immunomodulatory drugs and active illness. Sorted cTfh were non-naive CD4+CXCR5+PD-1+, either ICOS+CD38+ or ICOS-CD38-. The chain joins TRBV2 to TRBJ2-3; 9 bases match TRBD1. The receptor was derived from an adult who received the influenza vaccine. This specimen consisted of CXCR5+ CD38- circulating T follicular helper cells from blood, obtained on the day of influenza vaccination. The subset was: circulating Tfh, non-naive CD4+CXCR5+PD-1+ (ICOS+CD38+ or ICOS-CD38-). The DNA of the CDR3 is TGTGCCAGCAGATCACAGGGGGCTTTGACAGATACGCAGTATTTT. Protein sequence: CASRSQGALTDTQYF.